These 2 T cell receptor beta chains share one sample of origin, sequenced in a study of shared clonotypes between healthy human individuals. Clones were read by immunoSEQ multiplex PCR, and TCRdb kept only the in-frame ones, dropping some. The sample carries about 2.3 million clones, 85% to 95% recorded once. The sequenced sample was naive CD4+ T cells from PBMCs. The subset is: CD45RA+ positively selected. All receptors come from a man aged 18-30 years in good health. Some clones in this sample may be carry-over from other donors' samples.

This chain links TRBV14 with TRBJ2-3, with unresolved D. Per the germline V gene, CDR1 is SGHDN and CDR2 is FVKESK. The CDR3 runs 16 residues. V dropped 0 bases and J dropped 2 bases, with 12 bases sitting between them. The CDR3 DNA follows: TGTGCCAGCAGCCAAGAAGGGTCGCGCCTCACAGATACGCAGTATTTT. It is translated as CASSQEGSRLTDTQYF.

V is TRBV7-2 and J is TRBJ2-2; possible D gene TRBD1, 7 bases. This CDR3 is 16 amino acids long. Trimming took off 1 base at V and 6 bases at J, with 15 bases between the two ends. Germline CDR1 and CDR2: SGHTA and FQGNSA. The CDR3: CASSLGLGRGAGELFF. CDR3 bases: TGTGCCAGCAGCTTAGGTCTCGGCAGGGGGGCCGGGGAGCTGTTTTTT. Together with reference TRBV7-2 and TRBJ2-2, the CDR3 gives the full variable domain: GAGVSQSPSNKVTEKGKDVELRCDPISGHTALYWYRQSLGQGLEFLIYFQGNSAPDKSGLPSDRFSAERTGGSVSTLTIQRTQQEDSAVYLCASSLGLGRGAGELFFGEGSRLTVL.